This TCR beta chain was identified during a study of molecular identifiers for immune sequencing clone quantification. A single record per CDR3 protein comes from TCRdb applying MiXCR to the PCR reads. The data show over 550,000 distinct CDR3 sequences, roughly 25% seen once. Germline values: CDR1 DFQATT, CDR2 SNEGSKA (reference sequence). The CDR3 is 17 amino acids. The V gene end was trimmed by 1 base and the J gene end by 5 bases; junction bases not matched to a gene: 12. The genes are TRBV20-1 and TRBJ1-1; 11 bases agree with TRBD1. The sequenced sample was naive CD8+ T cells from blood, with Jurkat cell RNA spiked in. Specified subset: FACS-sorted CD8+CD4-CCR7+CD45RA+ naive T cells. This TCR was sampled from a human donor in good health. Some libraries in this study had Jurkat cell RNA spiked in. DNA of the CDR3: TGCAGTGCTAGAGGTCTCGGGACAGGGGGATCGGGTACTGAAGCTTTCTTT. This translates into CSARGLGTGGSGTEAFF.